This TCR beta chain was captured in a study of blood T cell repertoires in COVID-19. At the level of the study: Both acute and convalescent COVID-19 samples were obtained from the United States, Italy and Spain. In each case, the material was cDNA or gDNA derived from T cells, B-cell-depleted T cells, or PBMCs.

As handled by the study authors: Using reference gene primer amplification, nucleated cell counts were estimated. This table comes from immunoSEQ multiplex PCR, and its TCRdb copy is limited to in-frame clones, with some not included. The D gene and trimming were derived from the DNA, and the V and J assignments and clone size from that table. The sample carries about 73,000 clones, 70% to 80% recorded once. Germline V gene lookup returns CDR1 MNHEY and CDR2 SVGAGI. The CDR3 is made up of 14 amino acids. V was cut by 5 bases and J by 2 bases, with 10 bases left in between. Enrolled during active infection, Seattle patients were then followed longitudinally.

V gene TRBV6-5 combines with J gene TRBJ1-3, with D tentatively TRBD1 (6 bases). This sequence originates from a man between 65 and 85 years old with COVID-19, enrolled during active disease. The sequenced sample consisted of peripheral blood. The CDR3 region has the DNA TGTGCCAGCAGTAACAGGGTACCTGGAAACACCATATATTTT. Protein sequence: CASSNRVPGNTIYF.